The present T cell receptor beta chain was sequenced within a study of T-cell reconstitution after alpha-beta-depleted transplantation in children. General study results and limits: Surviving recipient T cells and thymic progenitors underlay high day-60 TCRbeta diversity in some patients. Reportedly, roughly two months post-transplant, alpha-beta T cells arose from several hundred expanded graft clones. Newly produced T cells mostly provided counts and TCRbeta diversity after one year, as hyperexpanded clones declined.

Worth noting for this clonotype: What it binds is not known.

Germline V gene sequence: CDR1 SGHTA, CDR2 FQGTGA. Trimming pared 0 bases from V and 4 bases from J, leaving 19 bases between. CDR3 size: 19 residues. The authors prepared the TCRbeta library with unique molecular identifiers. One entry per CDR3 protein results from TCRdb running MiXCR on the PCR reads. The table shows about 1,000,000 distinct CDR3 sequences, with less than 30% occurring only once. This TCR came from a boy under two years old who had a stem cell transplant for SCID, so the T cells may come from the graft donor. The source was PBMCs, mostly from graft donor cells, collected 360 days after TCRalphabeta/CD19-depleted stem cell transplant. The V and J genes are TRBV7-3 and TRBJ2-6; perhaps TRBD2 as D (5 bases). CDR3 sequence (DNA): TGTGCCAGCAGCTTAACCGGCGGGTGGGCTTTTTTGGGGGCCAACGTCCTGACTTTC. Translated, it gives CASSLTGGWAFLGANVLTF.